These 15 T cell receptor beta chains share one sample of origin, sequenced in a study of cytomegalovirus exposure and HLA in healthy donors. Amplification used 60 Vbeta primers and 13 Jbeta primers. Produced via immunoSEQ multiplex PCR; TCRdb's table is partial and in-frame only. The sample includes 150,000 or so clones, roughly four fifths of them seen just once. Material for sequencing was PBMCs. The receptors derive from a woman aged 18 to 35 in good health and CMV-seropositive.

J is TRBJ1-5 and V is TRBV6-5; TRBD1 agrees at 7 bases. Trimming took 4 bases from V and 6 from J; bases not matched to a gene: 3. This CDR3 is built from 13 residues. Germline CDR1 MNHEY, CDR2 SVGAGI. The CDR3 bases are TGTGCCAGCAGTTCCCAGGGGGGTCAGCCCCAGCATTTT. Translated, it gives CASSSQGGQPQHF.

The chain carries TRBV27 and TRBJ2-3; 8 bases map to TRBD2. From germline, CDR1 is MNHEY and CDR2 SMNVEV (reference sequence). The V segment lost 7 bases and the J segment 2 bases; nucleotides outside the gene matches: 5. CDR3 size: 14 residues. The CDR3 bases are TGTGCCAGCACCGGGACTAGTTACACAGATACGCAGTATTTT. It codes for CASTGTSYTDTQYF.

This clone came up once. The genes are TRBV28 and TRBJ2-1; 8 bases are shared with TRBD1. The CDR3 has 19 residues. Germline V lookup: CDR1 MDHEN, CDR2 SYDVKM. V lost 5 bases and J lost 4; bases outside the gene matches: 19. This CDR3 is CASSLRQGIVSPPYNEQFF. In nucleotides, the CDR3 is TGTGCCAGCAGTCTCCGACAGGGGATTGTTTCCCCCCCTTACAATGAGCAGTTCTTC.

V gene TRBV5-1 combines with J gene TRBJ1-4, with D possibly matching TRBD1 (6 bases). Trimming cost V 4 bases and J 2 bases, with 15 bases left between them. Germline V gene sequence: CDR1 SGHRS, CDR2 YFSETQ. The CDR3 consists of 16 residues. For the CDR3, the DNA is TGCGCCAGCAGCCGTAACCAAGGACAGACTAATGAAAAACTGTTTTTT. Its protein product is CASSRNQGQTNEKLFF.

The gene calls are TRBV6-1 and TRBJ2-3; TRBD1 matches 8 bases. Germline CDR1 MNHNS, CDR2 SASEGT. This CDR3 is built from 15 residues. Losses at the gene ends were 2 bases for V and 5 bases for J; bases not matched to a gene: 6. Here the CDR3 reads CASSERTGGRDTQYF. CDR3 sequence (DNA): TGTGCCAGCAGTGAACGTACAGGGGGTAGAGATACGCAGTATTTT.

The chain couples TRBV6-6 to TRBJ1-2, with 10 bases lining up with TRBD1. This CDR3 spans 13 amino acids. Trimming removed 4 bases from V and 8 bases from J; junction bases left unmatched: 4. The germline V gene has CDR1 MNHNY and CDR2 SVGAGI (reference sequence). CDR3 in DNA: TGTGCCAGCAGTTTCGACAGGGGGCGCGGCTACACCTTC. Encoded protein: CASSFDRGRGYTF.

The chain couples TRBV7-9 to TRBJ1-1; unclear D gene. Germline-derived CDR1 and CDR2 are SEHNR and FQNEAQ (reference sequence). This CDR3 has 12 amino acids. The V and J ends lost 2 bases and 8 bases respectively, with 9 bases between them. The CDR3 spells CASSLRDIEAFF. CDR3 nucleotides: TGTGCCAGCAGCTTACGTGACATAGAAGCTTTCTTT.

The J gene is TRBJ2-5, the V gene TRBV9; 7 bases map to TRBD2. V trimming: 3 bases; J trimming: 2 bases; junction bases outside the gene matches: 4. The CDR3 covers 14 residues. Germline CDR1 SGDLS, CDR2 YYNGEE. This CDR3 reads CASSGGRGQETQYF. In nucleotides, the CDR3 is TGTGCCAGCAGCGGGGGGAGGGGTCAAGAGACCCAGTACTTC.

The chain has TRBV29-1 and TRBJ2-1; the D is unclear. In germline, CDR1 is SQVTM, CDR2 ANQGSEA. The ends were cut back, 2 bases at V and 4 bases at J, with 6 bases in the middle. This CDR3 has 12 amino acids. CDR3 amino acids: CSVETKYNEQFF. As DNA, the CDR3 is TGCAGCGTTGAAACTAAATACAATGAGCAGTTCTTC.

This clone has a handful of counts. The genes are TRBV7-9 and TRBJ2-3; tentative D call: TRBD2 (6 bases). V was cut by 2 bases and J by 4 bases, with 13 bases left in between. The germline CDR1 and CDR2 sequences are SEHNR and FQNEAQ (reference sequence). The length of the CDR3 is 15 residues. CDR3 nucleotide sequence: TGTGCCAGCAGCTTAACGTCGGGGGAGGCAGATACGCAGTATTTT. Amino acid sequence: CASSLTSGEADTQYF.

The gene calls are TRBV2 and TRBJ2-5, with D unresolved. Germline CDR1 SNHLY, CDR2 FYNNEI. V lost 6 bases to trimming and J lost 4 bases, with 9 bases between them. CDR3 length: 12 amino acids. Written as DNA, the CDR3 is TGTGCCAGCAGGGGTACGGGAGAGACCCAGTACTTC. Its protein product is CASRGTGETQYF.

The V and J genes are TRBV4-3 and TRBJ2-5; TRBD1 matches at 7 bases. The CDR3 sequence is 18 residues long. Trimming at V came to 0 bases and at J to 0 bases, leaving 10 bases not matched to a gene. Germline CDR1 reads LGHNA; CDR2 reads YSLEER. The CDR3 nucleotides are TGCGCCAGCAGCCAAGATAGGGACAGAATGTGGTACCAAGAGACCCAGTACTTC. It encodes CASSQDRDRMWYQETQYF.

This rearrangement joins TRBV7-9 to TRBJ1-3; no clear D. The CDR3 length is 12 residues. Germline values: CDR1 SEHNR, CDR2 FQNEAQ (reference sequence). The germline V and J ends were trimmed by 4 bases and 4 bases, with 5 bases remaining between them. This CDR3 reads CASSSLGNTIYF. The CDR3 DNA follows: TGTGCCAGCAGCTCTTTGGGAAACACCATATATTTT.

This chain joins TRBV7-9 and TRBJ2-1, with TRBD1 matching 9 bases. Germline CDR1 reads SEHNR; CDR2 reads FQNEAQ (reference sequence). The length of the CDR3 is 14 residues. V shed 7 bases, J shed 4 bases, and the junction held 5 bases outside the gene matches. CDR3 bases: TGTGCCAGCACCAACGACAGGGGGTACAATGAGCAGTTCTTC. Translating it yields CASTNDRGYNEQFF.

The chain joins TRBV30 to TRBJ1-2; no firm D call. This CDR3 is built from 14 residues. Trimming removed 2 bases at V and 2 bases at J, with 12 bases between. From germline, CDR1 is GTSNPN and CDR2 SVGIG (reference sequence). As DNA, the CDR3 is TGTGCCTGGAGTTTGTTGGGCCACAACTATGGCTACACCTTC. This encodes CAWSLLGHNYGYTF.